The T cell receptor (beta chain) described here comes from a study of control samples from healthy donors and cancer patients. The data were produced by immunoSEQ multiplex PCR, yet TCRdb's version contains in-frame clones alone and is incomplete. The sample has about 170,000 clones, about 94% seen once. The CDR3 covers 13 residues. Looked up from germline, CDR1 is SQVTM and CDR2 is ANQGSEA. The V end lost 4 bases, the J end lost 2 bases, and 9 bases lay between the germline ends. The genes are TRBV29-1 and TRBJ1-3, with D unclear. The sequence was collected from a woman aged 60-75 years in good health. Material for sequencing was blood. The CDR3 region has the DNA TGCAGCGTTGCGGCGAGGGCTGGAAACACCATATATTTT. It encodes CSVAARAGNTIYF. Supplemented by reference TRBV29-1 and TRBJ1-3, the full variable domain reads SAVISQKPSRDICQRGTSLTIQCQVDSQVTMMFWYRQQPGQSLTLIATANQGSEATYESGFVIDKFPISRPNLTFSTLTVSNMSPEDSSIYLCSVAARAGNTIYFGEGSWLTVV.